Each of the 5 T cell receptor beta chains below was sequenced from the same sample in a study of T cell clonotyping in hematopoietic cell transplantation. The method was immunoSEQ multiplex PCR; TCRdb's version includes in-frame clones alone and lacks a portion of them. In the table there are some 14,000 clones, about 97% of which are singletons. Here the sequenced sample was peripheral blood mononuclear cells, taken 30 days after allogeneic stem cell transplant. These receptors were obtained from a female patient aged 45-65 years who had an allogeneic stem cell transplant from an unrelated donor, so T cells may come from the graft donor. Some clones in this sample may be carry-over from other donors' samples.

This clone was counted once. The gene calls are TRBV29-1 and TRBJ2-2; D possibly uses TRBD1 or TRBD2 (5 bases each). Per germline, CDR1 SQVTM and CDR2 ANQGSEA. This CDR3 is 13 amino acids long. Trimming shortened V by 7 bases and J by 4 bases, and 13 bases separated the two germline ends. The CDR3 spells CSGGASGTGELFF. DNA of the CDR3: TGCAGCGGAGGGGCCTCGGGCACCGGGGAGCTGTTTTTT.

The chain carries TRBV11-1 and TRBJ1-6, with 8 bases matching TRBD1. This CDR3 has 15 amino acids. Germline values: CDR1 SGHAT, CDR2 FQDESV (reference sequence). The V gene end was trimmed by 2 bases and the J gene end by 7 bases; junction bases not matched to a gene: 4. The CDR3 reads CASSLHRGENSPLHF. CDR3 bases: TGTGCCAGCAGCTTACACAGGGGGGAAAATTCACCCCTCCACTTT.

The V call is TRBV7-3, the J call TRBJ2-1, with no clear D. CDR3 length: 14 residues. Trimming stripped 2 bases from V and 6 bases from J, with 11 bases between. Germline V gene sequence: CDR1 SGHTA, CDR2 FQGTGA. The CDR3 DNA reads TGTGCCAGCAGCTTATTAGGCAAGAGCAATGAGCAGTTCTTC. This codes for CASSLLGKSNEQFF.

The CDR3 region is CASRDQGSYGYTF. The DNA for the CDR3 is TGTGCCAGCAGGGACCAGGGGAGCTATGGCTACACCTTC. V usage is TRBV2 and J usage is TRBJ1-2; D is possibly TRBD1 (6 bases). This CDR3 has 13 amino acids. Germline CDR1 SNHLY, CDR2 FYNNEI. Trimming removed 6 bases from V and 4 bases from J, with 12 bases in between.

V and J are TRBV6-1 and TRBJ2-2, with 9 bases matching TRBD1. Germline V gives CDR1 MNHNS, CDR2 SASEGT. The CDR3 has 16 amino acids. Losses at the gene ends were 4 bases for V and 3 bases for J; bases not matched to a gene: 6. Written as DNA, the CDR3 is TGTGCCAGCAGTGGGGTGGGACAGGGTCACACCGGGGAGCTGTTTTTT. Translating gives CASSGVGQGHTGELFF.